Listed here are 23 T cell receptor beta chains from one sample, sequenced in a study of Ad26.COV2.S vaccination and SARS-CoV-2 variants. TCRdb's table, derived via immunoSEQ multiplex PCR, lists solely in-frame clones and lacks some. The sample lists 360,000 or so clones, around 91% seen once, with 1.5% to 2% in the top ten. Treatment described: roughly 18 received Ad26.COV2.S at low or high dose, single or two shots; about 5 received placebo; per-sample allocation not given. Sampling occurred on day 63 after the first vaccine or placebo injection. The input for sequencing was peripheral blood, taken in a trial of Ad26.COV2.S vaccine versus placebo. The origin of the receptors is a person between 18 and 65 years old who received the Ad26.COV2.S COVID-19 vaccine or a placebo.

The chain couples TRBV9 to TRBJ2-2; 9 bases map to TRBD1. The germline V gene encodes CDR1 SGDLS and CDR2 YYNGEE. V trimming: 0 bases; J trimming: 2 bases; junction bases outside the gene matches: 14. This CDR3 contains 20 residues. This chain's CDR3 is CASSVDWRGTGGFNTGELFF. CDR3 sequence (DNA): TGTGCCAGCAGCGTAGATTGGAGGGGCACAGGGGGCTTTAACACCGGGGAGCTGTTTTTT.

The V gene is TRBV5-1, the J gene TRBJ2-1; D remains unclear. This CDR3 spans 15 amino acids. Germline assignment: CDR1 SGHRS and CDR2 YFSETQ. V was shortened by 5 bases and J by 3 bases, with 15 bases between the two germline ends. This CDR3 is CASREGRVSYNEQFF. The CDR3 nucleotides are TGCGCCAGCAGGGAAGGGCGCGTCAGCTACAATGAGCAGTTCTTC.

The chain combines TRBV7-6 with TRBJ2-1; 14 nucleotides agree with TRBD2. The CDR3 has 16 amino acids. Trimming cost V 4 bases and J 7 bases; bases outside gene matches: 6. The germline V gene has CDR1 SGHVS and CDR2 FNYEAQ. CDR3 coding DNA: TGTGCCAGCAGCTCTACGGGACTAGCGGGAGAGAATGAGCAGTTCTTC. This encodes CASSSTGLAGENEQFF.

The chain recombines TRBV2 with TRBJ2-7, with D uncertain. CDR3 length equals 11 residues. Germline values: CDR1 SNHLY, CDR2 FYNNEI. V lost 2 bases to trimming and J lost 9 bases, with 8 bases between them. CDR3 sequence reads: CASSELGGQYF. Here the CDR3 DNA reads TGTGCCAGCAGTGAATTGGGCGGGCAGTACTTC.

In this sample, this clone turned up once. The V gene is TRBV6-5, the J gene TRBJ2-7; D not resolved. This CDR3 has 12 residues. Trimming shortened V by 4 bases and J by 5 bases, and 9 bases separated the two germline ends. Germline V gene sequence: CDR1 MNHEY, CDR2 SVGAGI. CDR3 nucleotides: TGTGCCAGCAGTTCGGAGCCAGACGAGCAGTACTTC. It encodes CASSSEPDEQYF.

J is TRBJ2-3 and V is TRBV4-3, with a weak D call TRBD2 (6 bases). Germline lookup yields CDR1 LGHNA and CDR2 YSLEER. The CDR3 loop spans 19 amino acids. V shed 1 base and J shed 0 bases, with 20 bases lying between them. The CDR3 protein is CASSQAYLGTASSTDTQYF. CDR3 nucleotide sequence: TGCGCCAGCAGCCAAGCCTACCTAGGGACTGCCTCTAGCACAGATACGCAGTATTTT.

V usage is TRBV24-1 and J usage is TRBJ1-5, with 9 bases matching TRBD1. J gave up 7 bases and V 3 bases, and 6 bases lay outside the gene matches. Germline V gene sequence: CDR1 KGHDR, CDR2 SFDVKD. The CDR3 sequence is 15 residues long. CDR3 sequence: CATSDGDRVGQPQHF. The CDR3 region has the DNA TGTGCCACCAGTGATGGGGACAGGGTAGGACAGCCCCAGCATTTT.

This clone was recorded only once. J is TRBJ2-5 and V is TRBV6-5; no reliable D call. Germline V gene data show CDR1 as MNHEY and CDR2 as SVGAGI. Trimming stripped 0 bases from V and 2 bases from J, with 7 bases between. The CDR3 extends over 14 amino acids. The CDR3 DNA is TGTGCCAGCAGTTACTCGTACAGACAAGAGACCCAGTACTTC. Encoded protein: CASSYSYRQETQYF.

CDR3 amino acids: CASSLGLAAYNEQFF. The CDR3 nucleotides are TGTGCCAGCAGCCTCGGACTAGCGGCCTACAATGAGCAGTTCTTC. This chain connects TRBV3-1 (or the pseudogene TRBV3-2) to TRBJ2-1, with 10 nucleotides matching TRBD2. V shed 4 bases, J shed 2 bases, and the junction held 2 bases outside the gene matches. The CDR3 runs to 15 residues. The V gene's germline CDR1 is LGHDT and CDR2 YNNKEL (reference sequence).

This clone was counted once. This chain joins TRBV6-4 and TRBJ2-3, with TRBD2 identical over 7 bases. CDR3 size: 13 residues. The V gene's germline CDR1 is MRHNA and CDR2 SNTAGT. Germline trimming cut 8 bases from V and 3 bases from J; bases unmatched to any gene: 5. Here the CDR3 DNA reads TGTGCCAGCCGGGGAGGGAGGACAGATACGCAGTATTTT. It specifies CASRGGRTDTQYF.

The chain joins TRBV5-5 to TRBJ2-7; 8 positions match TRBD1. CDR1 and CDR2 from the germline V gene are SGHKS and YYEKEE (reference sequence). CDR3 size: 14 residues. The J segment lost 7 bases and the V segment lost 2 bases, leaving 8 bases of the junction unmatched. The CDR3 here is CASSFQTGAGEQYF. The CDR3 nucleotides read TGTGCCAGCAGCTTTCAGACAGGGGCGGGTGAGCAGTACTTC.

The chain is built from TRBV15 and TRBJ2-3; TRBD1 matches at 8 bases. CDR3 length: 15 residues. V shed 2 bases, J shed 4 bases, and the junction held 5 bases outside the gene matches. The V gene's germline CDR1 is LNHNV and CDR2 YYDKDF (reference sequence). The CDR3 sequence: CATSRQGAEADTQYF. The CDR3 region has the DNA TGTGCCACCAGCAGACAGGGGGCAGAAGCAGATACGCAGTATTTT. Drawing the rest from reference TRBV15 and TRBJ2-3, the complete variable domain is DAMVIQNPRYQVTQFGKPVTLSCSQTLNHNVMYWYQQKSSQAPKLLFHYYDKDFNNEADTPDNFQSRRPNTSFCFLDIRSPGLGDTAMYLCATSRQGAEADTQYFGPGTRLTVL.

The chain is built from TRBV5-1 and TRBJ2-3, with TRBD2 matching over 12 bases. Looked up from germline, CDR1 is SGHRS and CDR2 is YFSETQ. J gave up 3 bases and V 3 bases, and 5 bases lay outside the gene matches. This CDR3 is built from 16 residues. CDR3 bases: TGCGCCAGCAGCTCGGGACTAGCGGGCCGAACAGATACGCAGTATTTT. The encoded protein is CASSSGLAGRTDTQYF.

This clone was observed a few times. The chain employs TRBV7-2 and TRBJ1-1; D call uncertain. Germline values: CDR1 SGHTA, CDR2 FQGNSA. The CDR3 runs to 12 residues. V lost 6 bases, J lost 8 bases, and 13 bases lay in between. The CDR3 bases are TGTGCCAGCAGTTTGAAGCTAGGGGAAGCTTTCTTT. This encodes CASSLKLGEAFF.

The CDR3 loop reads CASSPGLAGVGPYNEQFF. The CDR3 nucleotides read TGTGCCAGCAGCCCGGGACTAGCGGGAGTGGGCCCCTACAATGAGCAGTTCTTC. V usage is TRBV13 and J usage is TRBJ2-1, with 14 bases lining up with TRBD2. Unmatched junction bases numbered 8, after V lost 5 bases and J lost 2 bases. CDR1 PRHDT and CDR2 FYEKMQ come from the germline V gene (reference sequence). CDR3 length equals 18 residues.

The rearrangement uses TRBV6-1 and TRBJ2-3; D gene uncertain. Germline V CDR1 and CDR2: MNHNS, SASEGT. CDR3 size: 12 residues. Trimming pared 2 bases from V and 5 bases from J, leaving 5 bases between. CDR3 region: CASSENIDTQYF. Written as DNA, the CDR3 is TGTGCCAGCAGTGAAAATATAGATACGCAGTATTTT.

The J gene is TRBJ1-1, the V gene TRBV2; D gene unclear. Between the trimmed V and J ends, which lost 1 base and 4 bases, there was a span of 10 bases. CDR3 length equals 14 residues. The V gene's germline CDR1 is SNHLY and CDR2 FYNNEI. The CDR3 nucleotides read TGTGCCAGCAGTGAAGGCCGGGCTCCCACTGAAGCTTTCTTT. Translation: CASSEGRAPTEAFF.

As concerns this clone: The germline gene is not matched at one end of the junction; a read error may be the cause. V gene TRBV24-1 combines with J gene TRBJ2-2; a possible D gene is TRBD1 (5 bases). CDR3 length: 16 residues. Germline values: CDR1 KGHDR, CDR2 SFDVKD. The CDR3: CATSALDNTVTGELFF. The CDR3, as DNA: TGTGCCACCAGTGCTTTGGACAATACGGTCACCGGGGAGCTGTTTTTT.

V and J are TRBV7-9 and TRBJ1-4; 7 bases align to TRBD1. V trimming: 5 bases; J trimming: 0 bases; junction bases outside the gene matches: 6. The CDR3 contains 16 residues. Germline CDR1 SEHNR, CDR2 FQNEAQ (reference sequence). Here the CDR3 reads CASSPGTAATNEKLFF. The DNA for the CDR3 is TGTGCCAGCAGCCCCGGGACAGCCGCAACTAATGAAAAACTGTTTTTT. The full variable domain, its missing parts supplied by reference TRBV7-9 and TRBJ1-4, is DTGVSQNPRHKITKRGQNVTFRCDPISEHNRLYWYRQTLGQGPEFLTYFQNEAQLEKSRLLSDRFSAERPKGSFSTLEIQRTEQGDSAMYLCASSPGTAATNEKLFFGSGTQLSVL.

This clone was seen only once. The CDR3 here is CASSPMGYEDGYTF. The CDR3 coding sequence is TGCGCCAGCAGCCCGATGGGGTACGAGGATGGCTACACCTTC. This chain joins TRBV5-1 and TRBJ1-2, with no clear D. Germline V gene sequence: CDR1 SGHRS, CDR2 YFSETQ. CDR3 length: 14 residues. V gave up 4 bases and J gave up 6 bases, with 16 bases separating them.

This chain joins TRBV27 and TRBJ2-1, with TRBD2 matching over 7 bases. Per the germline V gene, CDR1 is MNHEY and CDR2 is SMNVEV (reference sequence). CDR3 length: 15 residues. Losses at the gene ends were 1 base for V and 2 bases for J; bases not matched to a gene: 2. In nucleotides, the CDR3 is TGTGCCAGCAGTTTATACGGGACTACCTACAATGAGCAGTTCTTC. Protein: CASSLYGTTYNEQFF.

The gene calls are TRBV7-8 and TRBJ2-1; the D call may be TRBD1 or TRBD2 (5 bases each). Trimming took 5 bases from V and 7 from J, leaving 12 bases between them. The germline gives CDR1 SGHVS, CDR2 FQNEAQ. The CDR3 is 13 residues long. The CDR3 is CASSPGRINEQFF. In DNA form, the CDR3 reads TGTGCCAGCAGCCCAGGGAGAATTAATGAGCAGTTCTTC.

This chain links TRBV29-1 with TRBJ2-5; possibly TRBD2 for D (5 bases). CDR3 size: 13 residues. V lost 7 bases, J lost 4 bases, and 16 bases lay in between. Germline V gene lookup returns CDR1 SQVTM and CDR2 ANQGSEA. CDR3 region: CSACRGLTETQYF. For the CDR3, the DNA is TGCAGCGCCTGTAGAGGGTTAACAGAGACCCAGTACTTC.